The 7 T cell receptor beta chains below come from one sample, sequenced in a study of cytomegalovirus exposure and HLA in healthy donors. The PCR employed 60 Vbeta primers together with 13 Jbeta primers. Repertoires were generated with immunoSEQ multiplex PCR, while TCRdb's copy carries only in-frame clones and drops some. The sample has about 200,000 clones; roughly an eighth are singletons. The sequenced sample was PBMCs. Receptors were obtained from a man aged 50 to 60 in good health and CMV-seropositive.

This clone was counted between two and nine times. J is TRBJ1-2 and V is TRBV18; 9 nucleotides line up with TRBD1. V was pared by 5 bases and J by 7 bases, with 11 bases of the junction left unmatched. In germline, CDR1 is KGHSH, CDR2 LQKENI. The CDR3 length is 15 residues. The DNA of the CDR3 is TGTGCCAGCTCATCCGCCCAACAGGGGGCAGGTGGCTACACCTTC. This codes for CASSSAQQGAGGYTF.

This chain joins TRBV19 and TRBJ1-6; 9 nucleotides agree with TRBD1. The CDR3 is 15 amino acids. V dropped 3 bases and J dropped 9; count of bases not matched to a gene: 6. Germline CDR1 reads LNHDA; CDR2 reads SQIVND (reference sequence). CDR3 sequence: CASSIFGQGSSPLHF. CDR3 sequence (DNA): TGTGCCAGTAGTATTTTCGGACAGGGGTCTTCACCCCTCCACTTT.

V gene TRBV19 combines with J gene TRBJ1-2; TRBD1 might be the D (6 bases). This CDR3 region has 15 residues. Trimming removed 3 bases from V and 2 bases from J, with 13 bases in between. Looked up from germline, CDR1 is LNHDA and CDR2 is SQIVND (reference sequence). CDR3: CASSIMGARNYGYTF. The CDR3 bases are TGTGCCAGTAGTATTATGGGGGCGCGGAACTATGGCTACACCTTC.

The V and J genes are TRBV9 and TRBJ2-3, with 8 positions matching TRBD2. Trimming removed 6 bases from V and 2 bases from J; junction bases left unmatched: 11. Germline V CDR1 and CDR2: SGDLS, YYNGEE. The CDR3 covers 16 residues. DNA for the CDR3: TGTGCCAGCACCCCGGGGCGGGGGGTCTCCACAGATACGCAGTATTTT. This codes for CASTPGRGVSTDTQYF. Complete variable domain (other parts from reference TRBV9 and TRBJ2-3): DSGVTQTPKHLITATGQRVTLRCSPRSGDLSVYWYQQSLDQGLQFLIQYYNGEERAKGNILERFSAQQFPDLHSELNLSSLELGDSALYFCASTPGRGVSTDTQYFGPGTRLTVL.

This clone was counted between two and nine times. The CDR3 is CASRRQGVTEAFF. The DNA for the CDR3 is TGTGCCAGCAGGAGACAGGGGGTCACTGAAGCTTTCTTT. J is TRBJ1-1 and V is TRBV7-2, with 9 bases lining up with TRBD1. The V gene end was trimmed by 6 bases and the J gene end by 4 bases; junction bases not matched to a gene: 3. CDR3 length equals 13 residues. Per the germline V gene, CDR1 is SGHTA and CDR2 is FQGNSA.

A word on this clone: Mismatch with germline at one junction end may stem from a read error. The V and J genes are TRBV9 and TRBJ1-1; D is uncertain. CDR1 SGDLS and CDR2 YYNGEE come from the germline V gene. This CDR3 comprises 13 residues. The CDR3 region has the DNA TGTGCCGGCAGCGAAGCGGTGAACACTGAAGCTTTCTTT. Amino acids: CAGSEAVNTEAFF.

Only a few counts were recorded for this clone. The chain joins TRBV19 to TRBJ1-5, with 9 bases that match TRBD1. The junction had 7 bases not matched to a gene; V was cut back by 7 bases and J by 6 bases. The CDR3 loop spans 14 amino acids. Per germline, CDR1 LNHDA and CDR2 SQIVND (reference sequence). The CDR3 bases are TGTGCCAGTAACATACAGGGGGCGATTCAGCCCCAGCATTTT. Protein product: CASNIQGAIQPQHF.